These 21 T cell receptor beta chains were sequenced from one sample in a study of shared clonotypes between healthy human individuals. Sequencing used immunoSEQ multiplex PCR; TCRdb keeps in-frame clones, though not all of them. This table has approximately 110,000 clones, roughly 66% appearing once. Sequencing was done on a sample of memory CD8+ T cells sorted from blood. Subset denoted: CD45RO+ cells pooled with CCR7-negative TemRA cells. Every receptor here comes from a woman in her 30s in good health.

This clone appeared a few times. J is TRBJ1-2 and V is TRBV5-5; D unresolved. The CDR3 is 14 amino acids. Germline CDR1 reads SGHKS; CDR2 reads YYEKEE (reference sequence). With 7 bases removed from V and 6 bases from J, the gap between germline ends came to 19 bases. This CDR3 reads CASSRGSGVDGYTF. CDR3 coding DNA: TGTGCCAGCTCTCGGGGTTCGGGAGTGGATGGCTACACCTTC. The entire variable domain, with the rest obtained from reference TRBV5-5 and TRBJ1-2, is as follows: DAGVTQSPTHLIKTRGQQVTLRCSPISGHKSVSWYQQVLGQGPQFIFQYYEKEERGRGNFPDRFSARQFPNYSSELNVNALLLGDSALYLCASSRGSGVDGYTFGSGTRLTVV.

The CDR3 DNA is TGTGCCAAGACAAAAAGCTACAATGAGCAGTTCTTC. It encodes CAKTKSYNEQFF. The rearrangement joins TRBV30 to TRBJ2-1, with D hard to call. Trimming shortened V by 8 bases and J by 3 bases, and 11 bases separated the two germline ends. CDR1 and CDR2 from the germline V gene are GTSNPN and SVGIG (reference sequence). The CDR3 spans 12 residues.

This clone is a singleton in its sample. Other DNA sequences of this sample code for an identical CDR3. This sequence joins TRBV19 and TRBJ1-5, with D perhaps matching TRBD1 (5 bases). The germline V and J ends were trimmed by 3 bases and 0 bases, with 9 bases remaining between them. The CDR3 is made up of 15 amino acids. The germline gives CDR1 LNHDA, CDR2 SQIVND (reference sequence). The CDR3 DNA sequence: TGTGCCAGTAGTATTTGGGGCGGTAGCAATCAGCCCCAGCATTTT. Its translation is CASSIWGGSNQPQHF. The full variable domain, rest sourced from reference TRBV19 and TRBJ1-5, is DGGITQSPKYLFRKEGQNVTLSCEQNLNHDAMYWYRQDPGQGLRLIYYSQIVNDFQKGDIAEGYSVSREKKESFPLTVTSAQKNPTAFYLCASSIWGGSNQPQHFGDGTRLSIL.

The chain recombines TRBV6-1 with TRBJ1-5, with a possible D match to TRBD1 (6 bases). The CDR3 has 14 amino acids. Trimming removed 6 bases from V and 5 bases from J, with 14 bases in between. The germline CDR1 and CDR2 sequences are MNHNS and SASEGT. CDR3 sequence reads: CASRRDNRDQPQHF. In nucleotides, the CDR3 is TGTGCCAGCAGAAGGGACAATCGGGATCAGCCCCAGCATTTT.

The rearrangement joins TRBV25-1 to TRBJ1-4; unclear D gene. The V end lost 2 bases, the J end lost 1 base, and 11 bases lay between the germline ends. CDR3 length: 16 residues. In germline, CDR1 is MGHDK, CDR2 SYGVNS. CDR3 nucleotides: TGTGCCAGCAGTGAAGTTAAGCCACTAACTAATGAAAAACTGTTTTTT. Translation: CASSEVKPLTNEKLFF.

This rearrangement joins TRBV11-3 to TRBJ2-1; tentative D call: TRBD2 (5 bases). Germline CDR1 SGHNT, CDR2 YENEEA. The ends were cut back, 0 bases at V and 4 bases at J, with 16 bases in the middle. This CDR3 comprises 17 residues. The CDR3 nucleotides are TGTGCCAGCAGCTTAGAGGCGGGCGACGTAAGTTACAATGAGCAGTTCTTC. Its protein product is CASSLEAGDVSYNEQFF.

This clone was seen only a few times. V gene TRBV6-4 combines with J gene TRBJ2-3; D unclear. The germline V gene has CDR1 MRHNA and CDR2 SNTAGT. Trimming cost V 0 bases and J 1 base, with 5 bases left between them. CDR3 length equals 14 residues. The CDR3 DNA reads TGTGCCAGCAGTGACTCCCCGGGCACAGATACGCAGTATTTT. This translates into CASSDSPGTDTQYF.

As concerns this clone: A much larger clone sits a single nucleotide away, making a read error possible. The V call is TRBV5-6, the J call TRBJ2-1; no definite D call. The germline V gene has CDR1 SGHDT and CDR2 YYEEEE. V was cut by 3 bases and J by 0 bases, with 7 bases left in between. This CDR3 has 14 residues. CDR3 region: CASSWASSYNEQFF. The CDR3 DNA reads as TGTGCCAGCAGCTGGGCGAGCTCCTACAATGAGCAGTTCTTC. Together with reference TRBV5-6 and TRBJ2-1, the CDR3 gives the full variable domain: DAGVTQSPTHLIKTRGQQVTLRCSPKSGHDTVSWYQQALGQGPQFIFQYYEEEERQRGNFPDRFSGHQFPNYSSELNVNALLLGDSALYLCASSWASSYNEQFFGPGTRLTVL.

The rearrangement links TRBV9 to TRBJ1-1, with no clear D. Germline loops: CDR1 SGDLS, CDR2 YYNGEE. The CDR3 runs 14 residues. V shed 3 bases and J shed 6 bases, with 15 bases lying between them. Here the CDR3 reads CASSDVYGWAEAFF. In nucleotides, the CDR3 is TGTGCCAGCAGCGACGTGTACGGGTGGGCTGAAGCTTTCTTT. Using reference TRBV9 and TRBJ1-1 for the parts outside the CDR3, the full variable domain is DSGVTQTPKHLITATGQRVTLRCSPRSGDLSVYWYQQSLDQGLQFLIQYYNGEERAKGNILERFSAQQFPDLHSELNLSSLELGDSALYFCASSDVYGWAEAFFGQGTRLTVV.

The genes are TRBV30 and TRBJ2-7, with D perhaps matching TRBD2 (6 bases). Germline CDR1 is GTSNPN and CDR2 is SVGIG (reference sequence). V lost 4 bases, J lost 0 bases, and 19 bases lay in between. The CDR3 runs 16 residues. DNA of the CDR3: TGTGCCTGGATGGGTCTTCAGGGACTCAGCTCCTACGAGCAGTACTTC. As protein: CAWMGLQGLSSYEQYF.

The CDR3 protein is CASSSWVGNYNEKLFF. In DNA, the CDR3 is TGTGCCAGCAGCTCATGGGTAGGGAACTATAATGAAAAACTGTTTTTT. V and J are TRBV5-6 and TRBJ1-4, with D uncertain. The CDR3 is 16 amino acids. Germline values: CDR1 SGHDT, CDR2 YYEEEE. Trimming removed 3 bases from V and 4 bases from J, with 16 bases in between.

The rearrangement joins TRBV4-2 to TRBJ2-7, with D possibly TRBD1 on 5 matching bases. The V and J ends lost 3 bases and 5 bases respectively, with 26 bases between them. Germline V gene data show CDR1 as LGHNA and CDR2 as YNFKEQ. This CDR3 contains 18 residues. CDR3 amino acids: CASSQVIGARWFLDEQYF. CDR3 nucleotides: TGTGCCAGCAGCCAGGTAATTGGGGCCCGTTGGTTCCTCGACGAGCAGTACTTC.

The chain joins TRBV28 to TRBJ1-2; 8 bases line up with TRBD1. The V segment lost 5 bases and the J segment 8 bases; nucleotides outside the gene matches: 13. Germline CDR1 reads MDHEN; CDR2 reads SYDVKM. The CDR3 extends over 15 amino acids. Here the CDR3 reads CASSVLLETGDGYTF. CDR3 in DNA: TGTGCCAGCAGTGTCCTCCTTGAGACAGGGGACGGCTACACCTTC.

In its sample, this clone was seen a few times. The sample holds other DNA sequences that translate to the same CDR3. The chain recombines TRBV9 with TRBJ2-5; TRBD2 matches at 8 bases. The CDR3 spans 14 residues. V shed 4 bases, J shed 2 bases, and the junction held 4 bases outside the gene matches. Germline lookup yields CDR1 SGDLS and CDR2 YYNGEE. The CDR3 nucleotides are TGTGCCAGCAGCTTTAGCGGGACTCAAGAGACCCAGTACTTC. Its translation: CASSFSGTQETQYF.

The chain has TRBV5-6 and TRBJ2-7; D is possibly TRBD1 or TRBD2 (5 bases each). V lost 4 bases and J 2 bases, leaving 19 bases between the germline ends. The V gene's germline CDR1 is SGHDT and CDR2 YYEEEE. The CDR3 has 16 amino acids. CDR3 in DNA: TGTGCCAGCAGCCGGGGACCCCCCGACAGAACCTACGAGCAGTACTTC. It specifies CASSRGPPDRTYEQYF.

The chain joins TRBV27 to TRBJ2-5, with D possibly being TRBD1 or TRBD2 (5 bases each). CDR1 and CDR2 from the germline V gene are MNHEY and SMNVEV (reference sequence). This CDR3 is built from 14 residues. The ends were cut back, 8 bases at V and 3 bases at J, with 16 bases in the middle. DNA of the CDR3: TGTGCCAGCCCCCGGGTGGGACGGGAAGAGACCCAGTACTTC. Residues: CASPRVGREETQYF.

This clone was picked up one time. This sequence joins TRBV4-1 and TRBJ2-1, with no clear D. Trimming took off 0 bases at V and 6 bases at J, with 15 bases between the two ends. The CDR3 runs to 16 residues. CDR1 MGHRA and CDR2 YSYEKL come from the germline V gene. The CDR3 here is CASSQDRRTRGNEQFF. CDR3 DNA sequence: TGCGCCAGCAGCCAAGATAGAAGGACCAGAGGCAATGAGCAGTTCTTC.

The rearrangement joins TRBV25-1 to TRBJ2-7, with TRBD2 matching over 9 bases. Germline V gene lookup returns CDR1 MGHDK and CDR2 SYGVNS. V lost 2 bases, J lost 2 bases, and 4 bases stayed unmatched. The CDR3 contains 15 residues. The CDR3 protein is CASSENGGRAYEQYF. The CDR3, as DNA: TGTGCCAGCAGTGAAAACGGCGGGAGGGCCTACGAGCAGTACTTC.

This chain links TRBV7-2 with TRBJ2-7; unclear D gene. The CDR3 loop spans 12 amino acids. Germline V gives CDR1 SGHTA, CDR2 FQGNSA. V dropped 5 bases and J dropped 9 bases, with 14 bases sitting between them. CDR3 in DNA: TGTGCCAGCAGCAAGGACGGTACAAGGCAGTACTTC. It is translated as CASSKDGTRQYF.

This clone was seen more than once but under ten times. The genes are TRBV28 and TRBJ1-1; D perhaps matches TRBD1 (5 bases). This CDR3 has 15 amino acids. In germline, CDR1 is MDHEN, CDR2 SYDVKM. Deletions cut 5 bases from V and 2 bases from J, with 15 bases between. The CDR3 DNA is TGTGCCAGCAGTATACTATGGGGGGGAAACACTGAAGCTTTCTTT. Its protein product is CASSILWGGNTEAFF.

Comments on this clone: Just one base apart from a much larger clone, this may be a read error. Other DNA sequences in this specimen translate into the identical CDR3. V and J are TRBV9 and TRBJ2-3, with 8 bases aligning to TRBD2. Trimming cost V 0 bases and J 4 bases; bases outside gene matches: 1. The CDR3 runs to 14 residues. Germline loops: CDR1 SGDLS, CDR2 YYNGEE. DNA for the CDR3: TGTGCCAGCAGCGTAGCGGGGGGGTCAGATACGCAGTATTTT. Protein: CASSVAGGSDTQYF.